The 6 T cell receptor beta chains below were found in one sample sequenced in a study of blood T cell repertoires in COVID-19. Profiling relied on immunoSEQ multiplex PCR, and the TCRdb table lists in-frame clones only, not all of them. This sample has some 150,000 clones, with roughly 80% found just once. The specimen was peripheral blood. The receptors derive from a man between 50 and 59 years old with active or convalescent COVID-19.

The V call is TRBV27, the J call TRBJ2-7; TRBD1 matches 10 bases. The germline CDR1 and CDR2 sequences are MNHEY and SMNVEV (reference sequence). The CDR3 totals 14 residues. Germline trimming cut 6 bases from V and 2 bases from J; bases unmatched to any gene: 4. CDR3 nucleotides: TGTGCCAGCAGCAGGACAGGGGGAGCCTACGAGCAGTACTTC. Amino acids: CASSRTGGAYEQYF.

This clone was detected a few times. The chain links TRBV2 to TRBJ2-7; D is perhaps TRBD1 (7 bases). The CDR3 loop spans 14 amino acids. Germline CDR1 is SNHLY and CDR2 is FYNNEI. Trimming stripped 2 bases from V and 6 bases from J, with 14 bases between. In DNA form, the CDR3 reads TGTGCCAGCAGTGAAAGGGTCAGGGGGGTCGAGCAGTACTTC. Translating gives CASSERVRGVEQYF.

The chain carries TRBV28 and TRBJ1-2; D is perhaps TRBD1 (5 bases). V was cut by 7 bases and J by 6 bases, with 21 bases left in between. Germline CDR1 is MDHEN and CDR2 is SYDVKM. CDR3 length equals 15 residues. The CDR3 DNA reads as TGTGCCAGCACGCCGTTGGAGACAGTTTTAGATGGCTACACCTTC. Amino acid sequence: CASTPLETVLDGYTF.

The chain links TRBV12-2 to TRBJ2-1; the listed D gene, TRBD2, was not tested against the DNA. TRBV12-2 is tagged as a pseudogene. CDR3 size: 16 residues. CDR3 in amino acids: CASRLGHSGNYNEQFF. In DNA, the CDR3 is TGTGCAAGTCGCTTAGGTCACAGCGGGAATTACAATGAGCAGTTCTTC.

This clone was observed a few times. The V call is TRBV11-3, the J call TRBJ2-3; 7 nucleotides line up with TRBD1. Germline V gene lookup returns CDR1 SGHNT and CDR2 YENEEA. With 5 bases clipped from V and 0 bases from J, the junction kept 2 bases outside the gene matches. The length of the CDR3 is 14 residues. Written as DNA, the CDR3 is TGTGCCAGCAGCCCGGGACAGAGCACAGATACGCAGTATTTT. It yields the protein CASSPGQSTDTQYF.

V is TRBV12-3 or TRBV12-4 and J is TRBJ2-1, with 11 nucleotides matching TRBD2. J was trimmed by 8 bases and V by 8 bases; bases with no gene match: 5. The CDR3 has 13 amino acids. The CDR3 bases are TGTGCCAGCCGACTAGCGGGATGGGATGAGCAGTTCTTC. Its translation is CASRLAGWDEQFF.